These 22 T cell receptor beta chains originate from one sample sequenced in a study of blood T cell dynamics during melanoma immunotherapy. This sample's time point: week 3, after first cycle of checkpoint inhibitor. Clones were sequenced by immunoSEQ multiplex PCR, and TCRdb holds only the in-frame ones, with some missing. The sample records approximately 15,000 clones, about 94% being singletons. The material was blood, obtained from a patient treated with checkpoint blockade. The source of these receptors is a human donor with melanoma.

This chain's CDR3 is CASSLGGPYNEQFF. In nucleotides, the CDR3 is TGCGCCAGCAGCTTGGGGGGACCCTACAATGAGCAGTTCTTC. This chain connects TRBV5-1 to TRBJ2-1, with D tentatively TRBD1 or TRBD2 (5 bases each). This CDR3 spans 14 amino acids. V was cut by 0 bases and J by 2 bases, with 6 bases left in between. Per germline, CDR1 SGHRS and CDR2 YFSETQ.

The rearrangement uses TRBV5-6 and TRBJ2-3; 9 bases fit TRBD2. The CDR3 is made up of 16 amino acids. J gave up 1 base and V 4 bases, and 7 bases lay outside the gene matches. Germline CDR1 SGHDT, CDR2 YYEEEE. CDR3 bases: TGTGCCAGCAGCGTCACTGTAGCGGGGGGCACAGATACGCAGTATTTT. This gives the protein CASSVTVAGGTDTQYF.

The genes are TRBV2 and TRBJ2-2, with a weak D call TRBD2 (6 bases). This CDR3 spans 15 amino acids. Germline V gives CDR1 SNHLY, CDR2 FYNNEI. With 5 bases removed from V and 4 bases from J, the gap between germline ends came to 14 bases. The CDR3, as DNA: TGTGCCAGCAGTCTCCGACTAGGCTCCACCGGGGAGCTGTTTTTT. Translating gives CASSLRLGSTGELFF.

V gene TRBV11-1 combines with J gene TRBJ2-2, with 8 nucleotides matching TRBD2. There are 14 residues in the CDR3. Germline V gives CDR1 SGHAT, CDR2 FQDESV (reference sequence). After removal of 7 bases from V and 8 bases from J, the junction contained 9 bases not matched to a gene. DNA of the CDR3: TGTGCCAGCACCGGGAGGGTTGTGACAGGGGAGCTGTTTTTT. Translated, it gives CASTGRVVTGELFF.

The V gene is TRBV10-3, the J gene TRBJ2-3, with TRBD2 matching over 8 bases. Trimming at V came to 5 bases and at J to 4 bases, leaving 5 bases not matched to a gene. The CDR3 runs to 14 residues. CDR1 ENHRY and CDR2 SYGVKD come from the germline V gene. In DNA form, the CDR3 reads TGTGCCATCAGTCTTCTAGCGGGTCCAGATACGCAGTATTTT. Its protein product is CAISLLAGPDTQYF.

V is TRBV7-2 and J is TRBJ2-3, with 9 nucleotides matching TRBD2. This CDR3 spans 17 amino acids. V gave up 5 bases and J gave up 4 bases; unmatched junction bases: 13. In germline, CDR1 is SGHTA, CDR2 FQGNSA. In DNA form, the CDR3 reads TGTGCCAGCAGCCCTCCGGGGGCAAGGACTAGCGCAGATACGCAGTATTTT. Protein product: CASSPPGARTSADTQYF.

The chain has TRBV5-1 and TRBJ2-5; 7 nucleotides align to TRBD1. Losses at the gene ends were 6 bases for V and 2 bases for J; bases not matched to a gene: 7. CDR1 and CDR2 from the germline V gene are SGHRS and YFSETQ. The CDR3 is 14 amino acids. CDR3 in DNA: TGCGCCAGCACAAGACAGGGATTACAAGAGACCCAGTACTTC. Translating it yields CASTRQGLQETQYF.

This clone occurred once. The genes are TRBV4-1 and TRBJ2-1, with 7 bases fitting TRBD2. J gave up 9 bases and V 4 bases, and 9 bases lay outside the gene matches. Germline CDR1 and CDR2: MGHRA and YSYEKL. This CDR3 comprises 14 residues. The CDR3 protein is CASSPRAGAGEQFF. For the CDR3, the DNA is TGCGCCAGCAGCCCCCGGGCGGGAGCTGGTGAGCAGTTCTTC.

This sequence joins TRBV19 and TRBJ1-4, with D possibly being TRBD1 (5 bases). CDR3 length: 15 amino acids. Trimming removed 8 bases from V and 2 bases from J, with 15 bases in between. The germline V gene encodes CDR1 LNHDA and CDR2 SQIVND (reference sequence). In nucleotides, the CDR3 is TGTGCCAGTGGAGGGACGGCTCGGACTAATGAAAAACTGTTTTTT. Translated, it gives CASGGTARTNEKLFF.

In this sample, this clone turned up a few times. This sequence joins TRBV10-1 and TRBJ2-7, with TRBD2 identical over 12 bases. Germline-derived CDR1 and CDR2 are WNHNN and SYGVQD (reference sequence). J gave up 7 bases and V 5 bases, and 12 bases lay outside the gene matches. CDR3 length: 16 residues. CDR3 loop: CASSSPRTSGTWEQYF. The CDR3 nucleotides are TGCGCCAGCAGTTCACCCCGGACTAGCGGGACGTGGGAGCAGTACTTC.

The rearrangement links TRBV5-1 to TRBJ2-2; D gene uncertain. V gave up 2 bases and J gave up 7 bases, with 15 bases separating them. Germline V gene data show CDR1 as SGHRS and CDR2 as YFSETQ. The CDR3 runs to 15 residues. The CDR3 loop is CASSFEQVLLGELFF. Written as DNA, the CDR3 is TGCGCCAGCAGCTTTGAGCAGGTACTTCTCGGGGAGCTGTTTTTT.

The genes are TRBV6-6 and TRBJ2-3, with 7 bases lining up with TRBD1. The germline V gene has CDR1 MNHNY and CDR2 SVGAGI (reference sequence). V gave up 4 bases and J gave up 2 bases; unmatched junction bases: 3. The CDR3 has 14 residues. The DNA of the CDR3 is TGTGCCAGCAGTTTGACAGGGTCCACAGATACGCAGTATTTT. Its translation: CASSLTGSTDTQYF.

J is TRBJ2-2 and V is TRBV7-3; no clear D gene. Germline V CDR1 and CDR2: SGHTA, FQGTGA. Trimming stripped 1 base from V and 8 bases from J, with 5 bases between. The CDR3 is made up of 12 amino acids. The CDR3 protein is CASSLIWGELFF. In DNA, the CDR3 is TGTGCCAGCAGCTTAATATGGGGGGAGCTGTTTTTT. Full variable domain (outside the CDR3, taken from reference TRBV7-3 and TRBJ2-2): GAGVSQTPSNKVTEKGKYVELRCDPISGHTALYWYRQSLGQGPEFLIYFQGTGAADDSGLPNDRFFAVRPEGSVSTLKIQRTERGDSAVYLCASSLIWGELFFGEGSRLTVL.

This chain joins TRBV19 and TRBJ2-3; D not resolved. Germline loops: CDR1 LNHDA, CDR2 SQIVND (reference sequence). The CDR3 runs 13 residues. Between the trimmed V and J ends, which lost 3 bases and 3 bases, there was a span of 7 bases. The chain's CDR3 is CASSMLRTDTQYF. The CDR3 region has the DNA TGTGCCAGTAGTATGCTCAGGACAGATACGCAGTATTTT.

The chain links TRBV19 to TRBJ1-4, with 10 nucleotides matching TRBD1. The junction had 7 bases not matched to a gene; V was cut back by 7 bases and J by 8 bases. The CDR3 contains 14 residues. Germline V gives CDR1 LNHDA, CDR2 SQIVND (reference sequence). CDR3 nucleotides: TGTGCCAGTAACCCCGGGACAGGGGCGGAAAAACTGTTTTTT. Translation: CASNPGTGAEKLFF.

J is TRBJ1-6 and V is TRBV18, with TRBD1 as a possible D gene (6 bases). This CDR3 is built from 15 residues. Germline CDR1 KGHSH, CDR2 LQKENI. Deletions cut 6 bases from V and 10 bases from J, with 19 bases between. The CDR3 coding sequence is TGTGCCAGCTCGGCCGAACAGGGCACGGGGTCACCCCTCCACTTT. It encodes CASSAEQGTGSPLHF.

The gene calls are TRBV5-1 and TRBJ2-7, with D unclear. Deletions cut 4 bases from V and 2 bases from J, with 10 bases between. This CDR3 has 13 residues. In germline, CDR1 is SGHRS, CDR2 YFSETQ. As DNA, the CDR3 is TGCGCCAGCAGCCCTCAGGATCCCTACGAGCAGTACTTC. Amino acid sequence: CASSPQDPYEQYF.

In this sample, this clone turned up once. This chain links TRBV5-4 with TRBJ2-7; 9 nucleotides line up with TRBD1. Germline V gene data show CDR1 as SGHNT and CDR2 as YYREEE (reference sequence). The CDR3 extends over 14 amino acids. The V and J ends lost 2 bases and 1 base, in that order; junction bases with no gene match: 1. DNA for the CDR3: TGTGCCAGCAGCTTTGGACAGGGGTCCTACGAGCAGTACTTC. Protein product: CASSFGQGSYEQYF. The full variable domain, rest sourced from reference TRBV5-4 and TRBJ2-7, is ETGVTQSPTHLIKTRGQQVTLRCSSQSGHNTVSWYQQALGQGPQFIFQYYREEENGRGNFPPRFSGLQFPNYSSELNVNALELDDSALYLCASSFGQGSYEQYFGPGTRLTVT.

The chain employs TRBV5-1 and TRBJ2-7, with D possibly matching TRBD1 (6 bases). The V and J ends lost 1 base and 5 bases respectively, with 13 bases between them. The germline gives CDR1 SGHRS, CDR2 YFSETQ. This CDR3 comprises 14 residues. The CDR3 nucleotides are TGCGCCAGCAGCTTGCCCACAGGGTTGAACGAGCAGTACTTC. As protein: CASSLPTGLNEQYF.

The CDR3 DNA sequence: TGTGCCAGCAGCTTGCAGAGTTATGGAAACACCATATATTTT. Translated: CASSLQSYGNTIYF. The chain employs TRBV5-8 and TRBJ1-3; D uncertain. Germline CDR1 SGHTS, CDR2 YDEGEE. V lost 1 base, J lost 3 bases, and 8 bases lay in between. The CDR3 runs to 14 residues.

The rearrangement uses TRBV2 and TRBJ1-5; TRBD1 might be the D (6 bases). The V end lost 4 bases, the J end lost 0 bases, and 10 bases lay between the germline ends. Germline lookup yields CDR1 SNHLY and CDR2 FYNNEI. This CDR3 has 15 residues. The CDR3 region is CASSGGPISNQPQHF. CDR3 DNA sequence: TGTGCCAGCAGTGGGGGGCCGATTAGCAATCAGCCCCAGCATTTT.

The chain links TRBV5-1 to TRBJ2-7, with 8 positions matching TRBD1. This CDR3 contains 14 residues. Germline lookup yields CDR1 SGHRS and CDR2 YFSETQ. V was clipped by 7 bases and J by 6 bases; unmatched bases: 12. CDR3 in DNA: TGCGCCAGCCGCATTCGACAGGGGACTTCCGAGCAGTACTTC. It yields the protein CASRIRQGTSEQYF.